This entry features one TCR beta chain sequence. Its antigen is still unknown. The length of the CDR3 is 16 residues. The germline CDR1 and CDR2 sequences are SNHLY and FYNNEI. TCRdb reprocessed the 5' RACE reads and keeps a single row for each CDR3 protein, giving no DNA. This table holds 550,000 to 600,000 distinct CDR3 sequences. This entry comes from a study of T cells expressing NK-cell markers. Findings of the study overall: In a handful of donors, these clonotypes also led the CD3+CD56-NKG2C+ fraction.

The sequenced sample was blood T cells: a sorted CD56 or NKG2C T cell subset, CD4+ or CD8+ T cells, or bulk PBMC T cells (not recorded which). This sequence was found in a man aged 18-30 years in good health. The chain has TRBV2 and TRBJ1-5; the TCRdb D gene call, TRBD1, has no DNA to confirm it. The CDR3 loop reads CASSEGIGTGIAPQHF.